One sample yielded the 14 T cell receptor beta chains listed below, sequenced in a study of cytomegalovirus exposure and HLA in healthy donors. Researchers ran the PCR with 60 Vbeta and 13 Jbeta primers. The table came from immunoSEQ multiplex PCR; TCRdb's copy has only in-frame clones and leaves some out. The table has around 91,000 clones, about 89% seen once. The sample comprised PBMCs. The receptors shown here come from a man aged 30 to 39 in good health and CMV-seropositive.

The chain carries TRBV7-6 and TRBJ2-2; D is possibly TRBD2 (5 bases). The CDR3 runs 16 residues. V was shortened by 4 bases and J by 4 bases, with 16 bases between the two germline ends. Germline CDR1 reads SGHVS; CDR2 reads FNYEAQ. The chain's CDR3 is CASSSRRATFTGELFF. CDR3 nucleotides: TGTGCCAGCAGCTCCCGGCGGGCCACGTTCACCGGGGAGCTGTTTTTT.

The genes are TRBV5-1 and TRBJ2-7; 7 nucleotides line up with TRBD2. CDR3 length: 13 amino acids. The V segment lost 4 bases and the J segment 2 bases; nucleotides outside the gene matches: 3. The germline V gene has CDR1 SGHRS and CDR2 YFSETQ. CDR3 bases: TGCGCCAGCAGCCAAAGCGGGACCTACGAGCAGTACTTC. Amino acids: CASSQSGTYEQYF.

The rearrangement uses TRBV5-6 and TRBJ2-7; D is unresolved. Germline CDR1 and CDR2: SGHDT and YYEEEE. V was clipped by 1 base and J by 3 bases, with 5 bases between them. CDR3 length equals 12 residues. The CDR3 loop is CASSLQFYEQYF. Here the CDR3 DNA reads TGTGCCAGCAGCTTGCAGTTCTACGAGCAGTACTTC.

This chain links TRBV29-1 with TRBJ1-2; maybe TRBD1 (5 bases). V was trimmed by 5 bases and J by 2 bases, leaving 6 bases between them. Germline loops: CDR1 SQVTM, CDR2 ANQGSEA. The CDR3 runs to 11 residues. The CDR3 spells CSVQGNYGYTF. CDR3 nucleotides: TGCAGCGTTCAGGGAAACTATGGCTACACCTTC.

The CDR3 DNA reads as TGTGCCAGCAGCTTGGACCCCACTCTAGGGACAGGGGAAGGCTACACCTTC. It codes for CASSLDPTLGTGEGYTF. The chain joins TRBV5-4 to TRBJ1-2, with 10 bases matching TRBD1. The CDR3 sequence is 17 residues long. Germline V gene sequence: CDR1 SGHNT, CDR2 YYREEE (reference sequence). The V segment lost 0 bases and the J segment 8 bases; nucleotides outside the gene matches: 13. The full variable domain, rest sourced from reference TRBV5-4 and TRBJ1-2, is ETGVTQSPTHLIKTRGQQVTLRCSSQSGHNTVSWYQQALGQGPQFIFQYYREEENGRGNFPPRFSGLQFPNYSSELNVNALELDDSALYLCASSLDPTLGTGEGYTFGSGTRLTVV.

DNA for the CDR3: TGTGCCACCAGCAGAGAGACAGGGGGCCCCCACGAGCAGTACTTC. Amino acids: CATSRETGGPHEQYF. The V call is TRBV15, the J call TRBJ2-7; the match to TRBD1 covers 10 bases. The CDR3 has 15 amino acids. Germline loops: CDR1 LNHNV, CDR2 YYDKDF (reference sequence). V was pared by 0 bases and J by 5 bases, with 4 bases of the junction left unmatched.

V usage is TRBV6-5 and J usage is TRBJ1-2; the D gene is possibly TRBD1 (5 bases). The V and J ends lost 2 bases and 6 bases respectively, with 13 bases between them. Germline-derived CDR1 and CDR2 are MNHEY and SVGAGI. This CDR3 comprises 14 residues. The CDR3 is CASSYRPGKDGYTF. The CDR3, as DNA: TGTGCCAGCAGTTACCGGCCAGGGAAGGATGGCTACACCTTC.

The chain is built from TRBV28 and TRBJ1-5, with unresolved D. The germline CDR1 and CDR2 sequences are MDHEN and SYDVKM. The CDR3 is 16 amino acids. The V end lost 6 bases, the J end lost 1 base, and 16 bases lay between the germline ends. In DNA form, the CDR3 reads TGTGCCAGCAGCTCCCGCGGATTTCAGAGCAATCAGCCCCAGCATTTT. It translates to CASSSRGFQSNQPQHF.

The CDR3 spells CASSEHRTGGVNEKLFF. The CDR3 DNA reads as TGTGCCAGCAGTGAACATCGGACAGGGGGTGTTAATGAAAAACTGTTTTTT. The chain is built from TRBV25-1 and TRBJ1-4; 10 bases are a match to TRBD1. This CDR3 region has 17 residues. V lost 2 bases and J lost 4; bases outside the gene matches: 7. Germline V CDR1 and CDR2: MGHDK, SYGVNS. The variable domain in full, completed from reference TRBV25-1 and TRBJ1-4, reads EADIYQTPRYLVIGTGKKITLECSQTMGHDKMYWYQQDPGMELHLIHYSYGVNSTEKGDLSSESTVSRIRTEHFPLTLESARPSHTSQYLCASSEHRTGGVNEKLFFGSGTQLSVL.

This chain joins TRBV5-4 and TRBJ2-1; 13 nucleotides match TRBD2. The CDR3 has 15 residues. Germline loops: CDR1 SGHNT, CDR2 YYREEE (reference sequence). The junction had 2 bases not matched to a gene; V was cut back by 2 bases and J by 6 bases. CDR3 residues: CASSFTSGRANEQFF. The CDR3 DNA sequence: TGTGCCAGCAGCTTTACTAGCGGGAGGGCCAATGAGCAGTTCTTC.

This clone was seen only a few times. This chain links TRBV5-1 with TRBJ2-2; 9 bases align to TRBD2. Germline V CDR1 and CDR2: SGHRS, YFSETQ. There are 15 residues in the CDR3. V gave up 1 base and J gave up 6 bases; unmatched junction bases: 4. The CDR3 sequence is CASSLRLAASGELFF. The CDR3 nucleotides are TGCGCCAGCAGCTTGCGACTAGCGGCCTCCGGGGAGCTGTTTTTT.

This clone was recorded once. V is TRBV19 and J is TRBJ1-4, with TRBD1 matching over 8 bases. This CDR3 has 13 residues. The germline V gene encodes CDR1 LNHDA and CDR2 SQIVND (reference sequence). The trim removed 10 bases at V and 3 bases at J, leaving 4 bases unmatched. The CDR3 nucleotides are TGTGCCACCCAGGGGGCGGCTAATGAAAAACTGTTTTTT. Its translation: CATQGAANEKLFF.

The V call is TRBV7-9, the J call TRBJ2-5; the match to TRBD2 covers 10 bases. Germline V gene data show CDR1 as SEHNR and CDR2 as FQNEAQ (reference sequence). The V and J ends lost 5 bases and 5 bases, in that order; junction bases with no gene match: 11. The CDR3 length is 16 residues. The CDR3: CASSEGEREGRETQYF. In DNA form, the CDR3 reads TGTGCCAGCAGCGAAGGGGAGCGGGAGGGCAGGGAGACCCAGTACTTC.

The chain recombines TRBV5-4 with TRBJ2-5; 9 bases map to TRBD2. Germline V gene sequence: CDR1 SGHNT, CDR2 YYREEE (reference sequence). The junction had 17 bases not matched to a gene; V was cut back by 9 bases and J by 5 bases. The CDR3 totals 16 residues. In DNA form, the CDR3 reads TGTGCCACCCGACCCTATGGCGGGAGGGCCGGCGAGACCCAGTACTTC. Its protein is CATRPYGGRAGETQYF.